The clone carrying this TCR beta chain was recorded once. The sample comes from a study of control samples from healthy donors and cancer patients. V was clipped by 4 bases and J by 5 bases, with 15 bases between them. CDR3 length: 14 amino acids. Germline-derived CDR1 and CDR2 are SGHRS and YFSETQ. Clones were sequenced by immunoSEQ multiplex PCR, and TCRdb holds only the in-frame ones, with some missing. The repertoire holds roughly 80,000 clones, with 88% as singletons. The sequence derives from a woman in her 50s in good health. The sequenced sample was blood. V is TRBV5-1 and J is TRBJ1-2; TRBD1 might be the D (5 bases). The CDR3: CASSPGGTLYGYTF. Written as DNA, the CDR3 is TGCGCCAGCAGCCCCGGCGGGACCCTGTATGGCTACACCTTC.